This TCR beta chain comes out of a study of blood T cell repertoires in COVID-19. Study context: The origin of the acute and convalescent COVID-19 samples was the United States, Italy and Spain. In each case, the material was cDNA or gDNA derived from T cells, B-cell-depleted T cells, or PBMCs.

Authors' methods: Reference gene primer amplification in the assay estimated nucleated cell counts. The repertoire was sequenced with immunoSEQ multiplex PCR; TCRdb's copy has only in-frame clones and lacks some. Clonal size and the V and J genes are those of that table, whereas D and trimming came from the DNA. The sample contains 140,000 or so clones, roughly 79% of which appear only once. The sample was peripheral blood. This clonotype originated in a woman aged 60 to 75 with acute or convalescent COVID-19.

The CDR3 reads CASSLTLPGRQRSYNEQFF. CDR3 nucleotides: TGTGCCAGCAGCTTAACCCTCCCAGGGAGGCAAAGGTCCTACAATGAGCAGTTCTTC. The chain combines TRBV7-9 with TRBJ2-1; D might be TRBD2 (6 bases). V was trimmed by 2 bases and J by 1 base, leaving 21 bases between them. Germline assignment: CDR1 SEHNR and CDR2 FQNEAQ (reference sequence). The CDR3 extends over 19 amino acids.